This TCR beta chain was identified in a study of cytomegalovirus exposure and HLA in healthy donors. Study-level points and caveats: CMV antigen specificity was confirmed in vitro for a few CMV-associated chains. The study labeled 150 or so TCR beta chains cytomegalovirus-associated. In the approximately 130 validation repertoires, a later analysis found that first-cohort TCR clusters tended to co-occur. Rarity held for most TCR sequences, but there were some public TCRs that occurred in many donors.

This clone was found a few times. Its antigen is currently unknown. Trimming cost V 8 bases and J 6 bases, with 16 bases left between them. The CDR3 totals 13 residues. Germline V gene data show CDR1 as MNHNS and CDR2 as SASEGT. Generated by immunoSEQ multiplex PCR, the TCRdb table keeps only in-frame clones and is missing some. The sample lists 150,000 to 200,000 clones; around 88% were seen once. The sequenced material came from PBMCs. This chain joins TRBV6-1 and TRBJ1-2, with TRBD1 as a possible D gene (5 bases). The clonotype comes from a woman aged 18-35 years in good health and CMV-seronegative. CDR3 sequence reads: CASQQRGSDGYTF. Here the CDR3 DNA reads TGTGCCAGCCAGCAAAGGGGATCGGATGGCTACACCTTC.